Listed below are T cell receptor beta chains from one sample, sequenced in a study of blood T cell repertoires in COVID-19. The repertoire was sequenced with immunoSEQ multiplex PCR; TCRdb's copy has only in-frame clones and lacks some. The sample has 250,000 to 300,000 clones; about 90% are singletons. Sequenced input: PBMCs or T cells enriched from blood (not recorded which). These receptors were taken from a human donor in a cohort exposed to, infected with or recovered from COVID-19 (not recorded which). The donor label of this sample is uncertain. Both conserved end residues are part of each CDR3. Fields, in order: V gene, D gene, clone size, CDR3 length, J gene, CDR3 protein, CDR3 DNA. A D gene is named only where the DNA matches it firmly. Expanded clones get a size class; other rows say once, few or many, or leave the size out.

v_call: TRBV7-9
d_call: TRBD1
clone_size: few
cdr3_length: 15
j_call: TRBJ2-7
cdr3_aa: CASSVPRGPAYEQYF
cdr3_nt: TGTGCCAGCAGCGTTCCCAGGGGGCCCGCCTACGAGCAGTACTTC

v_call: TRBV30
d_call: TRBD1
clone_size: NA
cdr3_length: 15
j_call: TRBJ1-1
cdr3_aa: CAWCWTGGVGADAFF
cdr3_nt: TGTGCCTGGTGTTGGACAGGGGGCGTCGGGGCTGACGCTTTCTTT

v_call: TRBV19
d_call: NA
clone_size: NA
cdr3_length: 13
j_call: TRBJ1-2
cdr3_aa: CASSPTLAYGYTF
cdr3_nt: TGTGCCAGTAGCCCCACCCTGGCCTATGGCTACACCTTC

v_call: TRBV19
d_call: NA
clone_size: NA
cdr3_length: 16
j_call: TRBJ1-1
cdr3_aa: CASSISDVGRGTEAFF
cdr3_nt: TGTGCCAGTAGTATTTCGGACGTCGGGCGAGGGACTGAAGCTTTCTTT

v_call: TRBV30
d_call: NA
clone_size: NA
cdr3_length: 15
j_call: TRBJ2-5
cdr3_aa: CAWSSQGWRGETQYF
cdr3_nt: TGTGCCTGGAGTTCCCAGGGATGGCGGGGAGAGACCCAGTACTTC

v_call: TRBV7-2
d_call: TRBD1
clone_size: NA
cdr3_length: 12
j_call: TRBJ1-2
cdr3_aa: CASKQGDYGYTF
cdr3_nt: TGTGCCAGCAAACAGGGGGACTATGGCTACACCTTC

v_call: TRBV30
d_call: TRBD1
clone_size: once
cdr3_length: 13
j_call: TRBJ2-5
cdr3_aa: CALSRGYQETQYF
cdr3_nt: TGTGCCTTAAGCAGGGGGTACCAAGAGACCCAGTACTTC

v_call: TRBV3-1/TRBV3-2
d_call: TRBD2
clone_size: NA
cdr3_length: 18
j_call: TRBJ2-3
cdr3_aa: CASSQTGLAGGRTDTQYF
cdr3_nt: TGTGCCAGCAGCCAAACGGGACTAGCGGGGGGACGCACAGATACGCAGTATTTT

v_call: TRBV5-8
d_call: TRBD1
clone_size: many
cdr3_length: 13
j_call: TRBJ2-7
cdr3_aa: CASSPTGYYEQYF
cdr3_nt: TGTGCCAGCAGCCCGACAGGGTATTACGAGCAGTACTTC

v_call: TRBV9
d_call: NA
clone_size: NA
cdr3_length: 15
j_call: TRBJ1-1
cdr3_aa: CASSGNVRARGEAFF
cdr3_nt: TGTGCCAGCAGCGGGAACGTAAGAGCCAGGGGTGAAGCTTTCTTT

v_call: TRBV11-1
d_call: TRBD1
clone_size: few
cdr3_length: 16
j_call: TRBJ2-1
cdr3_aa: CASSFDRDSSYNEQFF
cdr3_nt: TGTGCCAGCAGCTTCGACAGGGATAGCTCCTACAATGAGCAGTTCTTC

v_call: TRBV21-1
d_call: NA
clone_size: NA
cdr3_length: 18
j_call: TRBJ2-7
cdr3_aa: CASSKVGGWRTGRYEQYF
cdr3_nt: TGTGCCAGCAGCAAAGTAGGGGGGTGGAGGACAGGACGATACGAGCAGTACTTC

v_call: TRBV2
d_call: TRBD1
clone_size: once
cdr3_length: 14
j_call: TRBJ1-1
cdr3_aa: CASSNRGMNTEAFF
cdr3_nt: TGTGCCAGCAGTAACAGGGGGATGAACACTGAAGCTTTCTTT

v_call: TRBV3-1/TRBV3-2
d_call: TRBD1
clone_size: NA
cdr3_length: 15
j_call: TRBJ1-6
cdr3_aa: CASSQEGQGFSPLHF
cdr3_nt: TGTGCCAGCAGCCAAGAGGGACAGGGGTTCTCACCCCTCCACTTT

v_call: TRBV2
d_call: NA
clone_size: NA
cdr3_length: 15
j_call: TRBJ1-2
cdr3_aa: CASSVVGRGDYGYTF
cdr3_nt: TGTGCCAGCAGTGTCGTGGGCAGGGGTGACTATGGCTACACCTTC

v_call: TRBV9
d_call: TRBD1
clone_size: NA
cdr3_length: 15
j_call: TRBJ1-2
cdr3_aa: CASSVVGTGVYGYTF
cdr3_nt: TGTGCCAGCAGCGTAGTTGGGACAGGGGTCTATGGCTACACCTTC

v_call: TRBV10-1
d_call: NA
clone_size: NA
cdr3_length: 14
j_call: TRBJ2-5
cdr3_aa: CASSADSLQETQYF
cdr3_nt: TGCGCCAGCAGCGCTGACAGCCTGCAAGAGACCCAGTACTTC

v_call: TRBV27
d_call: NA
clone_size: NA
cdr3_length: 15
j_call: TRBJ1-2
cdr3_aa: CASSLSFWAVGGYTF
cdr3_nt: TGTGCCAGCAGTTTATCGTTCTGGGCCGTGGGTGGCTACACCTTC

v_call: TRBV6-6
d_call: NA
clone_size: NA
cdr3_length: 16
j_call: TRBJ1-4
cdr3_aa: CASSGRRDRGNEKLFF
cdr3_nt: TGTGCCAGCAGTGGACGCCGGGACCGGGGGAATGAAAAACTGTTTTTT

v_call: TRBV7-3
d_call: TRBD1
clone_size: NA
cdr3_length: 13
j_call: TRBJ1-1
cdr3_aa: CASSRQGNTEAFF
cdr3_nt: TGTGCCAGCAGCCGACAGGGGAACACTGAAGCTTTCTTT

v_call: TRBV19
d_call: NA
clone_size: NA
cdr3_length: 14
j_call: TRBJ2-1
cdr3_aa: CASRVQGSYNEQFF
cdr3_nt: TGTGCCAGTAGGGTGCAGGGTTCCTACAATGAGCAGTTCTTC

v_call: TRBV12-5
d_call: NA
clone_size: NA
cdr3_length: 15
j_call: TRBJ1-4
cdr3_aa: CASGLGGSTNEKLFF
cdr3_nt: TGTGCTAGTGGTTTGGGAGGCTCAACTAATGAAAAACTGTTTTTT

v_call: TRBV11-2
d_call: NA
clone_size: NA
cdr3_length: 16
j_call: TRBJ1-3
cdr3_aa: CASSLIVRSSGNTIYF
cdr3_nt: TGTGCCAGCAGCTTAATTGTGCGAAGCTCTGGAAACACCATATATTTT

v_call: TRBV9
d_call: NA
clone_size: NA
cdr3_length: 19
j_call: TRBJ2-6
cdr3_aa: CASSALLRGRGTGANVLTF
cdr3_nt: TGTGCCAGCAGCGCCCTCCTCCGGGGCAGGGGAACTGGGGCCAACGTCCTGACTTTC

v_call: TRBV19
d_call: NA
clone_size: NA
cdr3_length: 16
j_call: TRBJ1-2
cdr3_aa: CASSIVEVGINYGYTF
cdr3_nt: TGTGCCAGTAGTATAGTTGAGGTCGGAATTAACTATGGCTACACCTTC

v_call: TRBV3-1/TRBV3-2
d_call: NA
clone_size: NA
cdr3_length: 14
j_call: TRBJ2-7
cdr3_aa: CASSGTQTSYEQYF
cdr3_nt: TGTGCCAGCAGCGGGACACAAACTTCCTACGAGCAGTACTTC

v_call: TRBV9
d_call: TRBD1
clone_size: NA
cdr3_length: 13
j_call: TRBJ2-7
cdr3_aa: CASSVGQGHEQYF
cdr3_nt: TGTGCCAGCAGCGTAGGACAGGGACACGAGCAGTACTTC

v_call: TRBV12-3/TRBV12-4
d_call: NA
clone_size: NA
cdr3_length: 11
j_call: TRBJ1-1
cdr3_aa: CASSSRQEPFF
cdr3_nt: TGTGCCAGCAGTTCCCGACAGGAACCTTTCTTT

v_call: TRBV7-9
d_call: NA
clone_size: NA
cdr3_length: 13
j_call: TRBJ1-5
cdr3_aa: CASSSTVNQPQHF
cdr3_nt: TGTGCCAGCAGCTCGACAGTCAATCAGCCCCAGCATTTT

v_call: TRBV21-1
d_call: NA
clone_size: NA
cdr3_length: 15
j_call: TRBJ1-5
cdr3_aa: CASSLREPEAQPQHF
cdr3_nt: TGTGCCAGCAGCCTTCGGGAACCAGAGGCGCAGCCCCAGCATTTT

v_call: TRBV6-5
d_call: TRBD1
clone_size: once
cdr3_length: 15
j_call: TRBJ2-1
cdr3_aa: CASSYLRGLIHEQFF
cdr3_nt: TGTGCCAGCAGTTACCTCAGGGGGCTAATCCATGAGCAGTTCTTC

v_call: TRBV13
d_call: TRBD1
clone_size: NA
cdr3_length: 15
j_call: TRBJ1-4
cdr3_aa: CASSLRTGGNEKLFF
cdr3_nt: TGTGCCAGCAGCTTACGGACAGGGGGGAATGAAAAACTGTTTTTT

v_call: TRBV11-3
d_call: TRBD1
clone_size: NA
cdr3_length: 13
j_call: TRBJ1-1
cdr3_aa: CASSLKQGRIAFF
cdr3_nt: TGTGCCAGCAGCCTCAAACAGGGGCGCATTGCTTTCTTT

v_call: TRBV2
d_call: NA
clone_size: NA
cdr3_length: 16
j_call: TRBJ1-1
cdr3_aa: CASKYTGVLRDTEAFF
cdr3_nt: TGTGCCAGCAAGTACACAGGCGTACTTAGGGACACTGAAGCTTTCTTT

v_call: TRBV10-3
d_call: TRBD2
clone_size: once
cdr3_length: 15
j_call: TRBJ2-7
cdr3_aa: CAIRRTRPVGYEQYF
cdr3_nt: TGTGCCATCAGGCGGACTAGGCCGGTTGGTTACGAGCAGTACTTC

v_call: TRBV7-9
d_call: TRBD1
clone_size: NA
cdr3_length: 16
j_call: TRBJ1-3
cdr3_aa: CASSPGQPTSGNTIYF
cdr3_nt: TGTGCCAGCAGCCCGGGACAGCCGACCTCTGGAAACACCATATATTTT

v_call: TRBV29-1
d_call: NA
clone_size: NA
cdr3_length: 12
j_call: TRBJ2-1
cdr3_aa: CSVLGLGNEQFF
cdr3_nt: TGCAGCGTTCTCGGTCTCGGCAATGAGCAGTTCTTC

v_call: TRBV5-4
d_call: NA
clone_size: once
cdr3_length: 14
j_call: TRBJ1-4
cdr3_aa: CASSLAAENEKLFF
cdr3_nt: TGTGCCAGCAGCTTAGCGGCGGAGAATGAAAAACTGTTTTTT

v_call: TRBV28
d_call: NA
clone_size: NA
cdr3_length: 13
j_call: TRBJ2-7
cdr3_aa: CASSFLGSYEQYF
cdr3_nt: TGTGCCAGCAGTTTTCTCGGGTCCTACGAGCAGTACTTC

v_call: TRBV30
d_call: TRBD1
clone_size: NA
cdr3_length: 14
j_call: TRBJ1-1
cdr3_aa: CAWSEGQLNTEAFF
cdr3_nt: TGTGCCTGGAGTGAGGGACAGTTGAACACTGAAGCTTTCTTT

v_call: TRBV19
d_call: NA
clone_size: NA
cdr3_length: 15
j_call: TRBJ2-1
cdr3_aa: CASTPGQKRYNEQFF
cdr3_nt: TGTGCCAGTACCCCAGGACAGAAGCGGTACAATGAGCAGTTCTTC

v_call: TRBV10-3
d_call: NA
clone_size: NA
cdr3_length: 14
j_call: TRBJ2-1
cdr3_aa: CAISGGVGGDEQFF
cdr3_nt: TGTGCCATCAGTGGGGGGGTAGGTGGGGATGAGCAGTTCTTC